The 25 T cell receptor beta chains in this list originate from one sample, sequenced in a study of OX40 agonist ivuxolimab in advanced cancers. The data were produced by immunoSEQ multiplex PCR, yet TCRdb's version contains in-frame clones alone and is incomplete. The sample consists of about 89,000 clones, about 88% of them appearing once. The sequencing here drew on CD4+ or CD8+ T cells sorted from blood, taken in a trial of the OX40 agonist ivuxolimab. The receptor source for this set is an adult with an advanced solid tumor such as melanoma, head and neck, liver or kidney cancer.

This clone came up once. The CDR3 DNA reads TGCGCCAGCAGCCCCCGTTTAACCACTGGGACTAGCGGGGCAGAAGAGACCCAGTACTTC. Its protein is CASSPRLTTGTSGAEETQYF. This chain joins TRBV4-3 and TRBJ2-5; 13 nucleotides align to TRBD2. The CDR3 is 20 residues long. V was pared by 4 bases and J by 3 bases, with 17 bases of the junction left unmatched. Germline V gives CDR1 LGHNA, CDR2 YSLEER.

This sequence joins TRBV7-2 and TRBJ2-6; TRBD1 aligns across 7 bases. The germline gives CDR1 SGHTA, CDR2 FQGNSA. The CDR3 is made up of 17 amino acids. V was clipped by 4 bases and J by 2 bases; unmatched bases: 8. The CDR3 DNA reads as TGTGCCAGCAGCTCTCAGGGGGTAGGAGCTGGGGCCAACGTCCTGACTTTC. Protein sequence: CASSSQGVGAGANVLTF.

The chain combines TRBV18 with TRBJ1-1, with a possible D match to TRBD1 (5 bases). The CDR3 contains 15 residues. From germline, CDR1 is KGHSH and CDR2 LQKENI. Trimming stripped 2 bases from V and 3 bases from J, with 13 bases between. CDR3 sequence reads: CASSPTARGDTEAFF. CDR3 nucleotides: TGTGCCAGCTCACCAACGGCCCGGGGGGACACTGAAGCTTTCTTT.

This chain uses TRBV2 with TRBJ1-1, with D unresolved. This CDR3 is built from 15 residues. Germline values: CDR1 SNHLY, CDR2 FYNNEI. V lost 4 bases to trimming and J lost 1 base, with 13 bases between them. The CDR3 DNA reads as TGTGCCAGCAGTGCCGGACTGAGAGCGAACACTGAAGCTTTCTTT. It yields the protein CASSAGLRANTEAFF.

The chain has TRBV5-4 and TRBJ2-7; 8 nucleotides line up with TRBD2. V was clipped by 4 bases and J by 1 base; unmatched bases: 7. The CDR3 contains 15 residues. Germline V gives CDR1 SGHNT, CDR2 YYREEE (reference sequence). For the CDR3, the DNA is TGTGCCAGCAGCCCCGGGACGGGAGGGTCCTACGAGCAGTACTTC. It translates to CASSPGTGGSYEQYF.

The chain recombines TRBV5-6 with TRBJ2-7, with a tentative D call TRBD1 (6 bases). Trimming took off 4 bases at V and 3 bases at J, with 14 bases between the two ends. The germline V gene encodes CDR1 SGHDT and CDR2 YYEEEE. The CDR3 is 14 residues long. This CDR3 reads CASSAQGPGYEQYF. The CDR3 nucleotides read TGTGCCAGCAGCGCACAGGGTCCCGGCTACGAGCAGTACTTC.

The genes are TRBV7-2 and TRBJ1-1; D uncertain. Germline V gene lookup returns CDR1 SGHTA and CDR2 FQGNSA. The CDR3 is 14 amino acids. Trimming removed 4 bases at V and 1 base at J, with 10 bases between. Here the CDR3 DNA reads TGTGCCAGCAGCTACTCTTCCCAGAACACTGAAGCTTTCTTT. Translation gives CASSYSSQNTEAFF.

The genes are TRBV7-3 and TRBJ2-5; a possible D gene is TRBD2 (7 bases). The V gene's germline CDR1 is SGHTA and CDR2 FQGTGA. Trimming left V 5 bases short and J 4 bases short, with 23 bases between. This CDR3 comprises 17 residues. CDR3 sequence: CASSLKSGAGERETQYF. In nucleotides, the CDR3 is TGTGCCAGCAGCCTTAAATCGGGGGCGGGGGAGCGAGAGACCCAGTACTTC.

The chain uses TRBV5-1 and TRBJ2-4; possible D gene TRBD2, 6 bases. Trimming stripped 1 base from V and 4 bases from J, with 12 bases between. The length of the CDR3 is 15 residues. Germline V gene data show CDR1 as SGHRS and CDR2 as YFSETQ. The CDR3 nucleotides are TGCGCCAGCAGCTTGTATCGGGAGCCTAAAAACATTCAGTACTTC. Protein sequence: CASSLYREPKNIQYF.

The sample holds a few counts of this clone. The V gene is TRBV19, the J gene TRBJ2-7; 8 nucleotides line up with TRBD1. The length of the CDR3 is 15 residues. Germline V gives CDR1 LNHDA, CDR2 SQIVND (reference sequence). V lost 6 bases to trimming and J lost 2 bases; unmatched junction nucleotides: 9. CDR3 sequence (DNA): TGTGCCAGTAGGATACAGGGGGGCGCAACCTACGAGCAGTACTTC. Translation gives CASRIQGGATYEQYF.

This chain links TRBV19 with TRBJ1-3; 7 bases are a match to TRBD1. The V and J ends lost 4 bases and 3 bases, in that order; junction bases with no gene match: 6. Germline CDR1 LNHDA, CDR2 SQIVND (reference sequence). This CDR3 comprises 15 residues. CDR3 protein: CASSTRTGGGNTIYF. The CDR3 DNA follows: TGTGCCAGTAGTACCCGGACAGGCGGTGGAAACACCATATATTTT.

The rearrangement uses TRBV5-1 and TRBJ1-1; tentative D call: TRBD1 (6 bases). CDR3 size: 13 residues. Looked up from germline, CDR1 is SGHRS and CDR2 is YFSETQ. V was cut by 6 bases and J by 4 bases, with 13 bases left in between. The CDR3 DNA is TGCGCCAGCAAAAGAGAGGGGGGCACTGAAGCTTTCTTT. Translation gives CASKREGGTEAFF.

The CDR3 is CASSNHYEQYF. DNA of the CDR3: TGTGCCAGCAGCAACCACTACGAGCAGTACTTC. The J gene is TRBJ2-7, the V gene TRBV28; no firm D call. Looked up from germline, CDR1 is MDHEN and CDR2 is SYDVKM. This CDR3 is built from 11 residues. V lost 6 bases and J lost 3, with 6 bases in between.

The CDR3 DNA reads as TGTGCCAGCAGCCTCCAGCAGGGGGCTTCTGAAAAACTGTTTTTT. Its translation: CASSLQQGASEKLFF. The chain has TRBV7-9 and TRBJ1-4; 8 bases match TRBD1. After removal of 5 bases from V and 7 bases from J, the junction contained 9 bases not matched to a gene. The germline V gene encodes CDR1 SEHNR and CDR2 FQNEAQ (reference sequence). The length of the CDR3 is 15 residues.

V gene TRBV7-9 combines with J gene TRBJ1-2; D is undetermined. Trimming left V 1 base short and J 4 bases short, with 7 bases between. The germline CDR1 and CDR2 sequences are SEHNR and FQNEAQ (reference sequence). The CDR3 is 13 residues long. CDR3 amino acids: CASSLGIFYGYTF. The DNA of the CDR3 is TGTGCCAGCAGCTTAGGTATTTTCTATGGCTACACCTTC.

J is TRBJ1-6 and V is TRBV5-1; the D gene is possibly TRBD1 (6 bases). Germline loops: CDR1 SGHRS, CDR2 YFSETQ. With 0 bases removed from V and 8 bases from J, the gap between germline ends came to 18 bases. The CDR3 runs to 17 residues. The CDR3 nucleotides read TGCGCCAGCAGCTTGGGACGGGGTCAGGGGAGGGATTCACCCCTCCACTTT. Translation gives CASSLGRGQGRDSPLHF.

This chain joins TRBV2 and TRBJ1-2; D ambiguous. From germline, CDR1 is SNHLY and CDR2 FYNNEI. Trimming cost V 9 bases and J 10 bases, with 15 bases left between them. This CDR3 is 11 amino acids long. As DNA, the CDR3 is TGTGCCAGTATAGCTTACCTAGACTACACCTTC. It specifies CASIAYLDYTF.

The rearrangement uses TRBV6-5 and TRBJ2-3, with 8 bases fitting TRBD1. CDR1 MNHEY and CDR2 SVGAGI come from the germline V gene. The J segment lost 7 bases and the V segment lost 2 bases, leaving 5 bases of the junction unmatched. This CDR3 contains 14 residues. The CDR3 DNA reads as TGTGCCAGCAGTTACACGGACAGGGTAAATACGCAGTATTTT. Translating gives CASSYTDRVNTQYF.

The chain is built from TRBV5-4 and TRBJ2-5; TRBD2 aligns across 13 bases. Germline-derived CDR1 and CDR2 are SGHNT and YYREEE (reference sequence). V was pared by 3 bases and J by 5 bases, with 7 bases of the junction left unmatched. The length of the CDR3 is 16 residues. CDR3 DNA: TGTGCCAGCAGCTCTAGACTAGCGGGGGGCGGGGAGACCCAGTACTTC. Translating gives CASSSRLAGGGETQYF.

This clone has a single count. The CDR3 loop is CASSLGVRGQSYEQYF. CDR3 nucleotide sequence: TGTGCCAGCAGCTTAGGTGTAAGAGGACAGTCCTACGAGCAGTACTTC. This sequence joins TRBV7-6 and TRBJ2-7; a weak D match, TRBD1 (6 bases). The CDR3 contains 16 residues. Germline loops: CDR1 SGHVS, CDR2 FNYEAQ. Trimming stripped 1 base from V and 1 base from J, with 14 bases between.

This rearrangement joins TRBV9 to TRBJ1-1, with unresolved D. This CDR3 has 14 residues. The V gene lost 0 bases and the J gene lost 6 bases, with 12 bases spanning the gap. Germline assignment: CDR1 SGDLS and CDR2 YYNGEE. CDR3 in DNA: TGTGCCAGCAGCGTAGCTGCGGTTGATGCTGAAGCTTTCTTT. Its translation is CASSVAAVDAEAFF.

The chain recombines TRBV21-1 with TRBJ1-1; no check of the table's D call, TRBD1, against the DNA was made. TRBV21-1 constitutes a pseudogene. CDR3 length: 17 amino acids. The CDR3 region is CASSIPDRLDSNTEAFF. CDR3 DNA: TGTGCCAGCAGCATACCCGACAGGTTAGATTCGAACACTGAAGCTTTCTTT.

This chain connects TRBV7-2 to TRBJ1-2; no clear D gene. Germline lookup yields CDR1 SGHTA and CDR2 FQGNSA. CDR3 size: 12 residues. Trimming took off 5 bases at V and 9 bases at J, with 13 bases between the two ends. The CDR3 DNA reads as TGTGCCAGCAGCCCCACCCGAGACCGCTACACCTTC. Translation gives CASSPTRDRYTF.

The chain uses TRBV18 and TRBJ1-5; possibly TRBD1 for D (6 bases). CDR1 and CDR2 (germline): KGHSH, LQKENI. The CDR3 sequence is 13 residues long. Deletions cut 3 bases from V and 6 bases from J, with 9 bases between. Written as DNA, the CDR3 is TGTGCCAGCTCACCGATCAGGGGTCAGCCCCAGCATTTT. Amino acid sequence: CASSPIRGQPQHF.

The gene calls are TRBV2 and TRBJ1-6; D not certain. Germline lookup yields CDR1 SNHLY and CDR2 FYNNEI. The length of the CDR3 is 13 residues. The germline V and J ends were trimmed by 8 bases and 8 bases, with 13 bases remaining between them. CDR3 protein: CASRALRDSPLHF. The CDR3 DNA reads TGTGCCAGCCGGGCCCTAAGAGATTCACCCCTCCACTTT. Complete variable domain (other parts from reference TRBV2 and TRBJ1-6): EPEVTQTPSHQVTQMGQEVILRCVPISNHLYFYWYRQILGQKVEFLVSFYNNEISEKSEIFDDQFSVERPDGSNFTLKIRSTKLEDSAMYFCASRALRDSPLHFGNGTRLTVT.